The 21 T cell receptor beta chains in this list originate from one sample, sequenced in a study of T-cell reconstitution after alpha-beta-depleted transplantation in children. Preparation of the TCRbeta library used unique molecular identifiers. TCRdb reanalysed the PCR reads using MiXCR and keeps one entry per CDR3 protein. Altogether about 870,000 distinct CDR3 sequences are present, 16% being singletons, with the ten largest covering approximately 4.5%. The sequenced sample was PBMCs, mostly from graft donor cells, obtained 360 days after TCRalphabeta/CD19-depleted stem cell transplant. The source is a male patient younger than 18 who had a stem cell transplant for acute lymphoblastic leukemia, so the T cells may come from the graft donor.

V usage is TRBV4-1 and J usage is TRBJ1-1; no clear D gene. V was trimmed by 0 bases and J by 0 bases, leaving 11 bases between them. The length of the CDR3 is 16 residues. Germline V lookup: CDR1 MGHRA, CDR2 YSYEKL. The CDR3 coding sequence is TGCGCCAGCAGCCAAGATCGGGAGGGAGTGAACACTGAAGCTTTCTTT. This translates into CASSQDREGVNTEAFF.

This clonotype was seen repeatedly, ten times or more. The chain has TRBV12-3 or TRBV12-4 and TRBJ2-1; TRBD1 agrees at 12 bases. The CDR3 is made up of 15 amino acids. V lost 5 bases, J lost 6 bases, and 5 bases stayed unmatched. The CDR3 reads CASSRGTGGPNEQFF. The CDR3 bases are TGTGCCAGCAGTCGCGGGACAGGGGGCCCCAATGAGCAGTTCTTC.

This clonotype has just a few counts. The rearrangement uses TRBV20-1 and TRBJ2-3; D is ambiguous. The CDR3 length is 15 residues. V lost 5 bases to trimming and J lost 0 bases, with 15 bases between them. Germline-derived CDR1 and CDR2 are DFQATT and SNEGSKA (reference sequence). DNA of the CDR3: TGCAGTGCTCCATCCAGGTCTTCTAGCACAGATACGCAGTATTTT. It translates to CSAPSRSSSTDTQYF.

The genes are TRBV7-3 and TRBJ2-2; D may be TRBD1 or TRBD2 (7 bases each). Trimming removed 7 bases at V and 4 bases at J, with 22 bases between. The CDR3 loop spans 17 amino acids. CDR1 SGHTA and CDR2 FQGTGA come from the germline V gene. CDR3 protein: CASTIRRAGGGTGELFF. The DNA for the CDR3 is TGTGCCAGCACCATAAGAAGGGCAGGGGGGGGCACCGGGGAGCTGTTTTTT.

This clonotype was counted between two and nine times. V is TRBV27 and J is TRBJ1-5; no clear D. This CDR3 is built from 16 residues. Germline CDR1 MNHEY, CDR2 SMNVEV (reference sequence). V shed 2 bases and J shed 4 bases, with 15 bases lying between them. The chain's CDR3 is CASSLPPKDSNQPQHF. The CDR3 bases are TGTGCCAGCAGTTTACCCCCCAAGGATTCGAATCAGCCCCAGCATTTT.

This clonotype was counted at least ten times. This sequence joins TRBV29-1 and TRBJ2-1, with D possibly being TRBD1 (6 bases). The CDR3 has 11 amino acids. Germline CDR1 is SQVTM and CDR2 is ANQGSEA. V lost 5 bases to trimming and J lost 6 bases, with 8 bases between them. The CDR3 protein is CSVPRGNEQFF. CDR3 coding DNA: TGCAGCGTTCCCAGGGGCAATGAGCAGTTCTTC.

This clonotype was detected only a few times. The chain employs TRBV5-1 and TRBJ2-1; TRBD2 matches 9 bases. Germline CDR1 and CDR2: SGHRS and YFSETQ. The junction had 9 bases not matched to a gene; V was cut back by 10 bases and J by 4 bases. The CDR3 contains 14 residues. CDR3: CASKGLAGYNEQFF. CDR3 coding DNA: TGCGCCTCCAAGGGTCTAGCGGGGTACAATGAGCAGTTCTTC. The full variable domain, in which reference TRBV5-1 and TRBJ2-1 provide the parts outside the CDR3, is KAGVTQTPRYLIKTRGQQVTLSCSPISGHRSVSWYQQTPGQGLQFLFEYFSETQRNKGNFPGRFSGRQFSNSRSEMNVSTLELGDSALYLCASKGLAGYNEQFFGPGTRLTVL.

This clonotype has more than one count but fewer than ten. The chain combines TRBV7-9 with TRBJ2-7, with D possibly TRBD2 on 6 matching bases. Deletions cut 5 bases from V and 12 bases from J, with 20 bases between. In germline, CDR1 is SEHNR, CDR2 FQNEAQ (reference sequence). The CDR3 is made up of 13 amino acids. CDR3 nucleotide sequence: TGTGCCAGCAGCCCTCCGGGACTCCTCACGCCGTACTTC. Amino acid sequence: CASSPPGLLTPYF. The full variable domain, its missing parts supplied by reference TRBV7-9 and TRBJ2-7, is DTGVSQNPRHKITKRGQNVTFRCDPISEHNRLYWYRQTLGQGPEFLTYFQNEAQLEKSRLLSDRFSAERPKGSFSTLEIQRTEQGDSAMYLCASSPPGLLTPYFGPGTRLTVT.

This clonotype came up a few times. The J gene is TRBJ1-4, the V gene TRBV12-3 or TRBV12-4; D perhaps matches TRBD1 (6 bases). V was trimmed by 2 bases and J by 6 bases, leaving 10 bases between them. The CDR3 contains 14 residues. For the CDR3, the DNA is TGTGCCAGCAGTTTAACACAGGGCTATGAAAAACTGTTTTTT. Translating gives CASSLTQGYEKLFF.

This clonotype showed up just a few times. This chain joins TRBV5-1 and TRBJ2-1, with 7 bases that match TRBD2. Germline values: CDR1 SGHRS, CDR2 YFSETQ. The CDR3 has 17 amino acids. Trimming at V came to 4 bases and at J to 3 bases, leaving 13 bases not matched to a gene. CDR3 DNA: TGCGCCAGCAGCGCCCTTGGAGGGCTAGCGGACTACAATGAGCAGTTCTTC. Amino acids: CASSALGGLADYNEQFF.

The chain uses TRBV5-5 and TRBJ1-3; D is perhaps TRBD1 (6 bases). Germline V gene data show CDR1 as SGHKS and CDR2 as YYEKEE (reference sequence). The CDR3 sequence is 14 residues long. V lost 6 bases to trimming and J lost 2 bases, with 12 bases between them. The CDR3 loop is CASTNHRAGNTIYF. CDR3 coding DNA: TGTGCCAGCACCAACCACAGGGCTGGAAACACCATATATTTT.

This clonotype occurred a few times. This sequence joins TRBV9 and TRBJ2-1, with D maybe TRBD2 (5 bases). Trimming pared 0 bases from V and 2 bases from J, leaving 12 bases between. This CDR3 region has 16 residues. CDR1 and CDR2 from the germline V gene are SGDLS and YYNGEE. This chain's CDR3 is CASSVEASSTYNEQFF. The CDR3 coding sequence is TGTGCCAGCAGCGTAGAGGCTAGCAGTACCTACAATGAGCAGTTCTTC.

This chain joins TRBV18 and TRBJ2-1; 8 positions match TRBD2. Trimming at V came to 6 bases and at J to 4 bases, leaving 11 bases not matched to a gene. This CDR3 comprises 16 residues. Germline loops: CDR1 KGHSH, CDR2 LQKENI. The chain's CDR3 is CASSLAGSWSYNEQFF. The CDR3 DNA reads as TGTGCCAGCTCCCTAGCGGGTAGCTGGAGTTACAATGAGCAGTTCTTC.

V gene TRBV12-3 or TRBV12-4 combines with J gene TRBJ2-7; either TRBD1 or TRBD2 may fit D (5 bases each). The V gene lost 1 base and the J gene lost 1 base, with 23 bases spanning the gap. The length of the CDR3 is 19 residues. Here the CDR3 DNA reads TGTGCCAGCAGTTTAGTCGATTTCGGGACCCTGGCGGGTTCCTACGAGCAGTACTTC. This translates into CASSLVDFGTLAGSYEQYF.

V and J are TRBV20-1 and TRBJ2-7; D call uncertain. The CDR3 spans 12 residues. V dropped 6 bases and J dropped 6 bases, with 15 bases sitting between them. The germline V gene has CDR1 DFQATT and CDR2 SNEGSKA (reference sequence). The CDR3 is CSAPHISGEQYF. The CDR3, as DNA: TGCAGTGCCCCTCACATATCTGGCGAGCAGTACTTC.

In its sample, this clonotype was seen many times. V gene TRBV9 combines with J gene TRBJ2-1; 7 nucleotides align to TRBD2. V lost 6 bases and J lost 1; bases outside the gene matches: 7. Germline V gene lookup returns CDR1 SGDLS and CDR2 YYNGEE. The length of the CDR3 is 15 residues. In DNA, the CDR3 is TGTGCCAGCACAATTAGCGGGCTGTCCTACAATGAGCAGTTCTTC. It translates to CASTISGLSYNEQFF.

This clonotype was counted only a few times. V usage is TRBV19 and J usage is TRBJ2-2, with a weak D call TRBD2 (6 bases). The ends were cut back, 7 bases at V and 3 bases at J, with 12 bases in the middle. CDR1 and CDR2 (germline): LNHDA, SQIVND (reference sequence). This CDR3 spans 14 amino acids. The CDR3 sequence: CASTPGGYTGELFF. The CDR3 DNA is TGTGCCAGTACGCCTGGGGGGTACACCGGGGAGCTGTTTTTT.

This clonotype occurred a few times. The V and J genes are TRBV5-1 and TRBJ1-6; D perhaps matches TRBD1 (5 bases). With 6 bases removed from V and 11 bases from J, the gap between germline ends came to 18 bases. There are 14 residues in the CDR3. Germline values: CDR1 SGHRS, CDR2 YFSETQ. The CDR3, as DNA: TGCGCCAGCACCGGAGTCGGGGCGGTGACACCCCTCCACTTT. This codes for CASTGVGAVTPLHF.

This rearrangement joins TRBV5-1 to TRBJ2-4, with TRBD1 identical over 11 bases. Germline CDR1 reads SGHRS; CDR2 reads YFSETQ. Trimming cost V 4 bases and J 2 bases; bases outside gene matches: 11. This CDR3 comprises 18 residues. CDR3 sequence: CASSAGQGAPLTKNIQYF. As DNA, the CDR3 is TGCGCCAGCAGCGCCGGACAGGGGGCCCCTTTAACCAAAAACATTCAGTACTTC.

This rearrangement joins TRBV2 to TRBJ2-2; 9 nucleotides line up with TRBD1. Germline values: CDR1 SNHLY, CDR2 FYNNEI. V lost 6 bases and J lost 5; bases outside the gene matches: 10. The CDR3 has 16 residues. The CDR3 DNA sequence: TGTGCCAGCAGAGCTACAGGGGGCTGGGGTACCGGGGAGCTGTTTTTT. Translating gives CASRATGGWGTGELFF.

V usage is TRBV11-3 and J usage is TRBJ2-6; D perhaps matches TRBD1 (6 bases). V gave up 5 bases and J gave up 0 bases, with 8 bases separating them. CDR1 and CDR2 (germline): SGHNT, YENEEA. The CDR3 is made up of 15 amino acids. The CDR3 DNA is TGTGCCAGCAGCCGGGACAACTCTGGGGCCAACGTCCTGACTTTC. It translates to CASSRDNSGANVLTF. Full variable domain (outside the CDR3, taken from reference TRBV11-3 and TRBJ2-6): EAGVVQSPRYKIIEKKQPVAFWCNPISGHNTLYWYLQNLGQGPELLIRYENEEAVDDSQLPKDRFSAERLKGVDSTLKIQPAELGDSAVYLCASSRDNSGANVLTFGAGSRLTVL.